The clone carrying this T cell receptor beta chain has at least ten counts. TCRdb reprocessed the 5' RACE reads via MiXCR and lists one record per CDR3 protein. In the table there are more than 50,000 distinct CDR3 sequences, 5.7% of which are singletons. CDR3 size: 13 residues. Germline CDR1 SGHRS, CDR2 YFSETQ. V lost 6 bases and J lost 1, with 10 bases in between. These data belong to a study of T cells after yellow fever vaccination. The rearrangement links TRBV5-1 to TRBJ1-1; the D gene is possibly TRBD1 (5 bases). The source of this sequence is a young man who received the YFV17D yellow fever vaccine. This material consisted of PBMCs, either bulk or a sorted T-cell subset (CD4+, CD8+, memory, or dextramer-sorted; not recorded which), taken on the day of the yellow fever booster vaccination. This chain's CDR3 is CASTLTANTEAFF. Here the CDR3 DNA reads TGCGCCAGCACCCTGACAGCGAACACTGAAGCTTTCTTT.